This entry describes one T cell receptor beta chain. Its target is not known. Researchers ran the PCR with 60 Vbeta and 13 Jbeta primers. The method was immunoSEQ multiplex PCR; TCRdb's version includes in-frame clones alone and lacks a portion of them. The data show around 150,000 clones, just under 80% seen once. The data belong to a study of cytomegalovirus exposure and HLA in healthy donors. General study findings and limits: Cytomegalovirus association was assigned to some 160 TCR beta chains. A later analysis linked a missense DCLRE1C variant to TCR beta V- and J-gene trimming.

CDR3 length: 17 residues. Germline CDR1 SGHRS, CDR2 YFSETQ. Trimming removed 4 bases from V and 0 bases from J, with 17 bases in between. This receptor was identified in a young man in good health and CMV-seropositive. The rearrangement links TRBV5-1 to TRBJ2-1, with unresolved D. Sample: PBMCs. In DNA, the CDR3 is TGCGCCAGCAGCCGAGCTAGTGGTCTTAGCTCCTACAATGAGCAGTTCTTC. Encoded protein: CASSRASGLSSYNEQFF.